The 14 T cell receptor beta chains below come from one sample, sequenced in a study of cytomegalovirus exposure and HLA in healthy donors. PCR employed 60 Vbeta and 13 Jbeta primers. Method: immunoSEQ multiplex PCR; TCRdb's copy keeps in-frame clones and lacks some. The sample carries 130,000 or so clones, over 70% recorded once. Material for sequencing was PBMCs. All receptors derive from a woman between 40 and 55 years old in good health and CMV-seropositive.

This chain connects TRBV6-5 to TRBJ1-2; 7 bases are shared with TRBD1. Per the germline V gene, CDR1 is MNHEY and CDR2 is SVGAGI. V lost 4 bases to trimming and J lost 6 bases; unmatched junction nucleotides: 11. This CDR3 has 15 amino acids. As DNA, the CDR3 is TGTGCCAGCAGTTTCTCCAACACAGGGGAAAATGGCTACACCTTC. As protein: CASSFSNTGENGYTF.

The rearrangement joins TRBV9 to TRBJ2-1; 9 bases line up with TRBD2. In germline, CDR1 is SGDLS, CDR2 YYNGEE. This CDR3 has 18 residues. Trimming at V came to 4 bases and at J to 5 bases, leaving 16 bases not matched to a gene. The CDR3 region is CASSSSLGLAGRDNEQFF. For the CDR3, the DNA is TGTGCCAGCAGCTCTAGCCTTGGGCTAGCGGGGAGAGACAATGAGCAGTTCTTC.

The chain carries TRBV11-2 and TRBJ2-5; a weak D match, TRBD2 (6 bases). The V end lost 0 bases, the J end lost 5 bases, and 10 bases lay between the germline ends. The CDR3 totals 14 residues. CDR1 is SGHAT and CDR2 is FQNNGV in the germline V gene. CDR3 DNA sequence: TGTGCCAGCAGCTTAGATTACCGGGGGGAGACCCAGTACTTC. This gives the protein CASSLDYRGETQYF.

This clone came up once. The sample contains more than one DNA sequence encoding this CDR3. This chain joins TRBV6-5 and TRBJ1-4, with 8 bases fitting TRBD1. The J segment lost 4 bases and the V segment lost 4 bases, leaving 2 bases of the junction unmatched. Germline CDR1 and CDR2: MNHEY and SVGAGI. The CDR3 has 14 residues. CDR3 in DNA: TGTGCCAGCAGTTTTACAGGGGGTAATGAAAAACTGTTTTTT. The encoded protein is CASSFTGGNEKLFF.

This clone occurred once. The genes are TRBV5-1 and TRBJ2-1; TRBD2 agrees at 15 bases. CDR1 and CDR2 from the germline V gene are SGHRS and YFSETQ. With V trimmed by 0 bases and J by 9 bases, 1 base remained unmatched. The CDR3 covers 15 residues. Written as DNA, the CDR3 is TGCGCCAGCAGCTTGGAGGGACTAGCGGGAGGTGAGCAGTTCTTC. Protein product: CASSLEGLAGGEQFF.

The chain carries TRBV5-4 and TRBJ2-2, with 12 bases lining up with TRBD2. The CDR3 extends over 15 amino acids. Germline CDR1 SGHNT, CDR2 YYREEE (reference sequence). Germline trimming cut 2 bases from V and 6 bases from J; bases unmatched to any gene: 2. The CDR3 is CASSFPSGGAGELFF. The CDR3 DNA follows: TGTGCCAGCAGCTTCCCTAGCGGGGGGGCCGGGGAGCTGTTTTTT.

The chain recombines TRBV7-2 with TRBJ1-2; 10 bases are shared with TRBD1. This CDR3 has 14 residues. Germline CDR1 SGHTA, CDR2 FQGNSA. J gave up 8 bases and V 5 bases, and 8 bases lay outside the gene matches. The CDR3 nucleotides read TGTGCCAGCAGCGAGTCCCGGGACAGGGGCGGCTACACCTTC. Its protein is CASSESRDRGGYTF.

As regards this clone: Other DNA sequences in this sample translate to the same CDR3. The genes are TRBV28 and TRBJ1-1; D is perhaps TRBD1 (5 bases). Per germline, CDR1 MDHEN and CDR2 SYDVKM. The V and J ends lost 3 bases and 1 base respectively, with 12 bases between them. The CDR3 extends over 15 amino acids. CDR3 sequence (DNA): TGTGCCAGCAGTTTGTTGGACACGTGGAACACTGAAGCTTTCTTT. It encodes CASSLLDTWNTEAFF.

This clone occurred a few times. This rearrangement joins TRBV30 to TRBJ2-2; 7 bases are shared with TRBD2. CDR1 GTSNPN and CDR2 SVGIG come from the germline V gene (reference sequence). CDR3 length: 17 residues. V lost 0 bases to trimming and J lost 3 bases; unmatched junction nucleotides: 10. CDR3 residues: CAWSVFPWREHTGELFF. The DNA for the CDR3 is TGTGCCTGGAGTGTATTCCCCTGGCGGGAGCACACCGGGGAGCTGTTTTTT. Supplemented by reference TRBV30 and TRBJ2-2, the full variable domain reads SQTIHQWPATLVQPVGSPLSLECTVEGTSNPNLYWYRQAAGRGLQLLFYSVGIGQISSEVPQNLSASRPQDRQFILSSKKLLLSDSGFYLCAWSVFPWREHTGELFFGEGSRLTVL.

V usage is TRBV27 and J usage is TRBJ1-2; TRBD1 matches at 11 bases. Germline assignment: CDR1 MNHEY and CDR2 SMNVEV (reference sequence). V shed 3 bases, J shed 5 bases, and the junction held 14 bases outside the gene matches. CDR3 size: 18 residues. DNA of the CDR3: TGTGCCAGCAGTTTTCGTATCGGGACAGGGGGACGCGTTTATGGCTACACCTTC. This translates into CASSFRIGTGGRVYGYTF.

The V call is TRBV18, the J call TRBJ2-3; 14 bases line up with TRBD2. This CDR3 has 15 residues. Looked up from germline, CDR1 is KGHSH and CDR2 is LQKENI. V shed 4 bases, J shed 5 bases, and the junction held 2 bases outside the gene matches. In DNA, the CDR3 is TGTGCCAGCTCACAGGGACTAGCGGGAGAAGATACGCAGTATTTT. Protein product: CASSQGLAGEDTQYF.

The chain carries TRBV18 and TRBJ1-2; TRBD1 agrees at 8 bases. The CDR3 length is 13 residues. CDR1 and CDR2 (germline): KGHSH, LQKENI. The trim removed 0 bases at V and 14 bases at J, leaving 8 bases unmatched. In DNA, the CDR3 is TGTGCCAGCTCACCACCGGCGGGGACAGGCTGGACCTTC. Amino acid sequence: CASSPPAGTGWTF.

The CDR3 nucleotides are TGCGCCAGCAGCTTTACCAGGAACACTGAAGCTTTCTTT. Encoded protein: CASSFTRNTEAFF. V gene TRBV5-1 combines with J gene TRBJ1-1; D is undetermined. This CDR3 is built from 13 residues. V lost 2 bases to trimming and J lost 1 base, with 6 bases between them. From germline, CDR1 is SGHRS and CDR2 YFSETQ.

The V and J genes are TRBV6-5 and TRBJ1-1; TRBD1 might be the D (5 bases). V shed 5 bases and J shed 1 base, with 11 bases lying between them. Germline V gene sequence: CDR1 MNHEY, CDR2 SVGAGI. The CDR3 totals 14 residues. The CDR3 spells CASSQRQGNTEAFF. The CDR3 DNA reads as TGTGCCAGCAGTCAGAGGCAGGGGAACACTGAAGCTTTCTTT.